The 25 T cell receptor beta chains below all came from one sample that was sequenced in a study of shared clonotypes between healthy human individuals. This table comes from immunoSEQ multiplex PCR, and its TCRdb copy is limited to in-frame clones, with some not included. Here the sample spans 2 million to 3 million clones, 93% being singletons. Material: naive CD4+ T cells from PBMCs. Subset specified: CD45RA+ positively selected. These receptors originate from a man aged 18 to 29 in good health. Some clones in this sample may be carry-over from other donors' samples.

This clone appeared a single time. CDR3 bases: TGTGCCAGCAGTTCCCGGGGGGGGGCGAAGCAGTACTTC. This sequence encodes CASSSRGGAKQYF. The rearrangement uses TRBV28 and TRBJ2-7, with TRBD2 matching over 8 bases. After removal of 4 bases from V and 8 bases from J, the junction contained 7 bases not matched to a gene. CDR1 is MDHEN, CDR2 SYDVKM, per germline. This CDR3 is 13 amino acids long.

The chain carries TRBV19 and TRBJ1-2; D is possibly TRBD1 (5 bases). Germline V gene data show CDR1 as LNHDA and CDR2 as SQIVND (reference sequence). The V and J ends lost 0 bases and 4 bases respectively, with 18 bases between them. The CDR3 consists of 17 residues. In nucleotides, the CDR3 is TGTGCCAGTAGTATAGAGGGGCCCATGAGAGGGTCCTATGGCTACACCTTC. Its translation is CASSIEGPMRGSYGYTF.

The chain couples TRBV5-1 to TRBJ2-7, with 7 bases matching TRBD1. V dropped 5 bases and J dropped 5; count of bases not matched to a gene: 10. CDR1 and CDR2 (germline): SGHRS, YFSETQ. This CDR3 contains 14 residues. The CDR3 coding sequence is TGCGCCAGCAGGAAGACAGGGCCGATCGACGAGCAGTACTTC. Its translation is CASRKTGPIDEQYF. Filled out from reference TRBV5-1 and TRBJ2-7, the complete variable domain reads KAGVTQTPRYLIKTRGQQVTLSCSPISGHRSVSWYQQTPGQGLQFLFEYFSETQRNKGNFPGRFSGRQFSNSRSEMNVSTLELGDSALYLCASRKTGPIDEQYFGPGTRLTVT.

The CDR3 DNA reads TGCGCCAGCAGTGCAAGGGTAAACGGGTACGAGCAGTACTTC. This gives the protein CASSARVNGYEQYF. The chain combines TRBV10-2 with TRBJ2-5; D is ambiguous. The last part of the DNA fits TRBJ2-7 better; the J call may be wrong. The germline gives CDR1 WSHSY, CDR2 SAAADI. This CDR3 is 14 amino acids long.

The chain joins TRBV19 to TRBJ2-2; D is unclear. The V and J ends lost 4 bases and 4 bases respectively, with 10 bases between them. This CDR3 contains 14 residues. Germline lookup yields CDR1 LNHDA and CDR2 SQIVND (reference sequence). The CDR3 sequence is CASSTSRFTGELFF. CDR3 nucleotide sequence: TGTGCCAGTAGTACCTCCAGGTTCACCGGGGAGCTGTTTTTT.

This chain uses TRBV27 with TRBJ2-1; D is unresolved. The CDR3 runs 15 residues. In germline, CDR1 is MNHEY, CDR2 SMNVEV (reference sequence). V shed 6 bases and J shed 5 bases, with 17 bases lying between them. CDR3 nucleotide sequence: TGTGCCAGCAGGGGTATTTCTTTGAGCCACAATGAGCAGTTCTTC. This codes for CASRGISLSHNEQFF.

The rearrangement uses TRBV5-5 and TRBJ2-7, with a weak D call TRBD1 (5 bases). CDR1 and CDR2 from the germline V gene are SGHKS and YYEKEE (reference sequence). V lost 4 bases and J 6 bases, leaving 23 bases between the germline ends. The CDR3 is made up of 16 amino acids. CDR3 sequence (DNA): TGTGCCAGCAGCCCCCCCCGGGCACACCTAACAGGCGAGCAGTACTTC. It specifies CASSPPRAHLTGEQYF.

This clone has only one observation. The chain joins TRBV19 to TRBJ2-3; a weak D match, TRBD1 (5 bases). This CDR3 contains 14 residues. Germline CDR1 LNHDA, CDR2 SQIVND (reference sequence). Trimming left V 7 bases short and J 6 bases short, with 17 bases between. This chain's CDR3 is CASMGPRNGDTQYF. The DNA of the CDR3 is TGTGCCAGTATGGGGCCGCGGAATGGGGATACGCAGTATTTT. Drawing the rest from reference TRBV19 and TRBJ2-3, the complete variable domain is DGGITQSPKYLFRKEGQNVTLSCEQNLNHDAMYWYRQDPGQGLRLIYYSQIVNDFQKGDIAEGYSVSREKKESFPLTVTSAQKNPTAFYLCASMGPRNGDTQYFGPGTRLTVL.

The CDR3 DNA is TGTGCCAGCAGCTTAATCCCCACCAGCGGAGGGACCCAGTACTTC. Translated: CASSLIPTSGGTQYF. The chain is built from TRBV7-3 and TRBJ2-5; TRBD2 might be the D (5 bases). In germline, CDR1 is SGHTA, CDR2 FQGTGA. Trimming took 1 base from V and 7 from J, leaving 16 bases between them. The CDR3 extends over 15 amino acids. The complete variable domain, with remaining parts taken from reference TRBV7-3 and TRBJ2-5, reads GAGVSQTPSNKVTEKGKYVELRCDPISGHTALYWYRQSLGQGPEFLIYFQGTGAADDSGLPNDRFFAVRPEGSVSTLKIQRTERGDSAVYLCASSLIPTSGGTQYFGPGTRLLVL.

The rearrangement joins TRBV5-1 to TRBJ1-4, with 10 bases matching TRBD1. V trimming: 0 bases; J trimming: 4 bases; junction bases outside the gene matches: 6. The V gene's germline CDR1 is SGHRS and CDR2 YFSETQ. The CDR3 has 17 amino acids. The CDR3 DNA follows: TGCGCCAGCAGCTTGGGATCGGGACAGGGGTTTAATGAAAAACTGTTTTTT. Its protein is CASSLGSGQGFNEKLFF.

This chain connects TRBV28 to TRBJ2-3; D is uncertain. The CDR3 extends over 14 amino acids. V lost 3 bases to trimming and J lost 2 bases, with 9 bases between them. Germline CDR1 is MDHEN and CDR2 is SYDVKM. The CDR3: CASSFGQNTDTQYF. Here the CDR3 DNA reads TGTGCCAGCAGTTTTGGGCAGAACACAGATACGCAGTATTTT.

Worth noting for this clone: This same CDR3 is encoded by further DNA sequences in the sample. The rearrangement uses TRBV28 and TRBJ1-2; no firm D call. V was clipped by 4 bases and J by 2 bases, with 8 bases between them. The CDR3 extends over 13 amino acids. Germline CDR1 reads MDHEN; CDR2 reads SYDVKM. The CDR3 region has the DNA TGTGCCAGCAGTTCCACGGAGAACTATGGCTACACCTTC. Encoded protein: CASSSTENYGYTF.

Only one count was recorded for this clone. Other DNA sequences in this specimen translate into the identical CDR3. V and J are TRBV19 and TRBJ2-1, with D hard to call. Germline CDR1 is LNHDA and CDR2 is SQIVND (reference sequence). V lost 4 bases and J 0 bases, leaving 10 bases between the germline ends. The CDR3 contains 15 residues. This CDR3 reads CASSTSGSSYNEQFF. In DNA, the CDR3 is TGTGCCAGTAGTACCTCGGGTAGCTCCTACAATGAGCAGTTCTTC.

This clone has more than one count but fewer than ten. Other DNA sequences in the same sample also yield this CDR3. The rearrangement uses TRBV2 and TRBJ2-7, with 11 bases matching TRBD1. The trim removed 4 bases at V and 2 bases at J, leaving 1 base unmatched. Germline CDR1 reads SNHLY; CDR2 reads FYNNEI. The CDR3 has 14 amino acids. This chain's CDR3 is CASSGGQGAYEQYF. DNA for the CDR3: TGTGCCAGCAGTGGGGGACAGGGGGCCTACGAGCAGTACTTC.

This sequence joins TRBV27 and TRBJ1-1; D gene unclear. The V end was cut by 6 bases, the J end by 3 bases, with 14 bases between. The germline gives CDR1 MNHEY, CDR2 SMNVEV (reference sequence). The CDR3 is made up of 14 amino acids. In DNA, the CDR3 is TGTGCCAGCAGCCCGGACGTAAGGGACACTGAAGCTTTCTTT. Its protein is CASSPDVRDTEAFF.

V gene TRBV5-1 combines with J gene TRBJ2-3; 11 bases are a match to TRBD2. The CDR3 covers 15 residues. The germline V gene has CDR1 SGHRS and CDR2 YFSETQ. V gave up 2 bases and J gave up 4 bases; unmatched junction bases: 3. Written as DNA, the CDR3 is TGCGCCAGCAGCTTACTAGCGGGAGAGGCAGATACGCAGTATTTT. It specifies CASSLLAGEADTQYF.

Comment on this clone: The junction departs from the called germline gene at one end, perhaps through a read error. The genes are TRBV7-9 and TRBJ2-1; D not certain. The CDR3 loop spans 12 amino acids. Germline assignment: CDR1 SEHNR and CDR2 FQNEAQ (reference sequence). The CDR3 nucleotides read TGTGCCAGCAGTCGGACCTACGATGAGCAGTTCTTC. Its protein is CASSRTYDEQFF.

As regards this clone: Other DNA sequences in this sample translate to the same CDR3. The rearrangement links TRBV30 to TRBJ2-3; 7 positions match TRBD2. Unmatched junction bases numbered 0, after V lost 0 bases and J lost 0 bases. The CDR3 has 14 amino acids. Germline V gene lookup returns CDR1 GTSNPN and CDR2 SVGIG (reference sequence). DNA of the CDR3: TGTGCCTGGAGTGTCGGGGGGAGCACAGATACGCAGTATTTT. This codes for CAWSVGGSTDTQYF.

The chain employs TRBV11-2 and TRBJ2-3, with TRBD1 identical over 10 bases. Unmatched junction bases numbered 5, after V lost 0 bases and J lost 5 bases. Germline values: CDR1 SGHAT, CDR2 FQNNGV. This CDR3 spans 16 amino acids. This CDR3 reads CASSLDLTGGLDTQYF. The CDR3 nucleotides read TGTGCCAGCAGCTTAGACCTGACAGGGGGCCTAGATACGCAGTATTTT.

The table lists this clone with a few counts. The V call is TRBV18, the J call TRBJ2-7, with TRBD2 matching 9 bases. The CDR3 loop spans 16 amino acids. V dropped 2 bases and J dropped 1; count of bases not matched to a gene: 6. Germline CDR1 is KGHSH and CDR2 is LQKENI. DNA for the CDR3: TGTGCCAGCTCACCATACAAGGGACTAGCTTCCTACGAGCAGTACTTC. Translation gives CASSPYKGLASYEQYF.

This sequence joins TRBV28 and TRBJ1-2, with TRBD1 matching 10 bases. V lost 5 bases and J lost 5; bases outside the gene matches: 5. The CDR3 consists of 14 residues. Per the germline V gene, CDR1 is MDHEN and CDR2 is SYDVKM. The CDR3 nucleotides are TGTGCCAGCAGTCTCGACAGGGGGCCTTATGGCTACACCTTC. Its translation is CASSLDRGPYGYTF.

The chain employs TRBV6-1 and TRBJ1-1; D ambiguous. The CDR3 runs 15 residues. The germline CDR1 and CDR2 sequences are MNHNS and SASEGT. V lost 4 bases and J 4 bases, leaving 16 bases between the germline ends. The CDR3 DNA follows: TGTGCCAGCAGTGTGTGGACGGCTCGGGGCACTGAAGCTTTCTTT. As protein: CASSVWTARGTEAFF.

Note on this clone: Other DNA sequences within the sample encode an identical CDR3. This rearrangement joins TRBV28 to TRBJ2-1, with D maybe TRBD1 (6 bases). Trimming removed 5 bases from V and 6 bases from J, with 8 bases in between. CDR1 is MDHEN and CDR2 is SYDVKM in the germline V gene. CDR3 length: 12 residues. DNA of the CDR3: TGTGCCAGCAGTCTACAGGGCAATGAGCAGTTCTTC. The encoded protein is CASSLQGNEQFF.

The J gene is TRBJ1-5, the V gene TRBV27; possibly TRBD1 for D (5 bases). There are 14 residues in the CDR3. Germline lookup yields CDR1 MNHEY and CDR2 SMNVEV (reference sequence). Trimming stripped 8 bases from V and 6 bases from J, with 17 bases between. This CDR3 is CASADTGDSQPQHF. The CDR3 nucleotides read TGTGCCAGCGCCGACACGGGGGATTCTCAGCCCCAGCATTTT.

This chain uses TRBV6-1 with TRBJ1-1; D is uncertain. The CDR3 runs to 12 residues. V was cut by 8 bases and J by 1 base, with 8 bases left in between. Germline V gene data show CDR1 as MNHNS and CDR2 as SASEGT. CDR3 loop: CASVWGNTEAFF. In DNA form, the CDR3 reads TGTGCCAGCGTATGGGGGAACACTGAAGCTTTCTTT.